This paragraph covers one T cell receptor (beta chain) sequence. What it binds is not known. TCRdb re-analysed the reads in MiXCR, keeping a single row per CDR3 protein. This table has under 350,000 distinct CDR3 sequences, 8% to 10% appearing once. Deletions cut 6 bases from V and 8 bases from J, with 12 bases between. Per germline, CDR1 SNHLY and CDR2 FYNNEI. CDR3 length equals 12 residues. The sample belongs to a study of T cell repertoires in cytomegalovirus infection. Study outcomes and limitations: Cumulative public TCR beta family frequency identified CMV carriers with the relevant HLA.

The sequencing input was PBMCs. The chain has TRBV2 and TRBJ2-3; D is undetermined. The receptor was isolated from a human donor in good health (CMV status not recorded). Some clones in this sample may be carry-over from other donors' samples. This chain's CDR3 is CASRVSGPTQYF. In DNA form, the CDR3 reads TGTGCCAGCAGAGTTTCTGGGCCTACGCAGTATTTT.